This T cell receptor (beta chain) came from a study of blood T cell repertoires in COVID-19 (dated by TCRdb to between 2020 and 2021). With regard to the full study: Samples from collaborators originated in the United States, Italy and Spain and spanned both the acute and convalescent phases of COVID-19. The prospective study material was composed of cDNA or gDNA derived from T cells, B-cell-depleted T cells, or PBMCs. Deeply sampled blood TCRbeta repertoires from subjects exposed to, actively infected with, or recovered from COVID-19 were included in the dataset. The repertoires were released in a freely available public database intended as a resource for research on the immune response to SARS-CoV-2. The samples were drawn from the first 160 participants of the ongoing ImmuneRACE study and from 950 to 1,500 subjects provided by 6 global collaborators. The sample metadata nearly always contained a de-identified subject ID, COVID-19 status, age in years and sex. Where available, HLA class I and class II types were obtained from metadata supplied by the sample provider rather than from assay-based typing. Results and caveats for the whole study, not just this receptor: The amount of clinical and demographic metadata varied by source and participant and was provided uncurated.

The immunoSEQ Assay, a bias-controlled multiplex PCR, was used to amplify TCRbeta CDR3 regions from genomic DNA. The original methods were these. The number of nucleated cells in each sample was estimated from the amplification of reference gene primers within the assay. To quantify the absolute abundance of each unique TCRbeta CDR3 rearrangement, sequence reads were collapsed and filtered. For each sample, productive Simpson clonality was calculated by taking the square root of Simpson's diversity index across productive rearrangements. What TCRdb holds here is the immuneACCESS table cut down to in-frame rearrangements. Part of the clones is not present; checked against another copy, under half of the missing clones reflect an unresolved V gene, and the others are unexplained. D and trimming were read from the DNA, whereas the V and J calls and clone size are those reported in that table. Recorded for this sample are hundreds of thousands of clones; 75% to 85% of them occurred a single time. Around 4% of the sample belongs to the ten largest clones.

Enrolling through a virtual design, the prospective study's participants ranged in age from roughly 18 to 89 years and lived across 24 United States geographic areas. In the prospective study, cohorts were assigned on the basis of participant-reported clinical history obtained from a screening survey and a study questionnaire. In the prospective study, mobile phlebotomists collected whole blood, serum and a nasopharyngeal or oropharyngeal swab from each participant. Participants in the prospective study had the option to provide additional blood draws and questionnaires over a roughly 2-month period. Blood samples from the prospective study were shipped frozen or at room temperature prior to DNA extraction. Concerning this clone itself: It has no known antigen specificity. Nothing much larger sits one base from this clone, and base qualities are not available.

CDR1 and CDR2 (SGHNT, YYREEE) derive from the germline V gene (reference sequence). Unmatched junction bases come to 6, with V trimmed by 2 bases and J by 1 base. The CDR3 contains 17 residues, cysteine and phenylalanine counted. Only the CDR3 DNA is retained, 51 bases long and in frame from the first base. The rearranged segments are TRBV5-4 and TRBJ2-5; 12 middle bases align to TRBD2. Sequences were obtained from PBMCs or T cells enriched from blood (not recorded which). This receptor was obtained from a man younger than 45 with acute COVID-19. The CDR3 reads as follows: CASSFGLAGPIQETQYF. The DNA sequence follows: TGTGCCAGCAGCTTTGGACTAGCGGGGCCCATCCAAGAGACCCAGTACTTC.